These 9 T cell receptor beta chains were all obtained from the same sample, sequenced in a study of regulatory and conventional T cells in RAG deficiency. Assay used: immunoSEQ multiplex PCR; TCRdb lists only in-frame clones, some missing. The sample lists around 30,000 clones; roughly 96% were seen once. The sorted conventional CD4+ T cells were CD25-low and CD127-high, with genomic DNA sequenced. In addition, the sample was reused for a study of regulatory T cells. That publication notes: Amplification used 52 TRBV primers and 13 TRBJ primers.

Source material: CD25- CD4+ T cells sorted from blood. These receptors came from a human donor in good health.

In DNA, the CDR3 is TGTGCCAGCAGTGAATACTTAGGGGACAGCTATGGCTACACCTTC. Protein product: CASSEYLGDSYGYTF. The rearrangement uses TRBV6-1 and TRBJ1-2; TRBD1 matches at 7 bases. J gave up 4 bases and V 2 bases, and 7 bases lay outside the gene matches. Germline lookup yields CDR1 MNHNS and CDR2 SASEGT. CDR3 length: 15 amino acids.

The V and J genes are TRBV4-1 and TRBJ2-7, with D tentatively TRBD1 (6 bases). V was cut by 3 bases and J by 0 bases, with 15 bases left in between. The germline V gene has CDR1 MGHRA and CDR2 YSYEKL. The CDR3 sequence is 16 residues long. The CDR3: CASSHIGQQSSYEQYF. In DNA, the CDR3 is TGCGCCAGCAGCCACATCGGACAGCAGAGCTCCTACGAGCAGTACTTC.

This clone was seen a few times. This chain connects TRBV7-3 to TRBJ2-6, with TRBD2 identical over 13 bases. This CDR3 has 18 residues. Per the germline V gene, CDR1 is SGHTA and CDR2 is FQGTGA. The junction had 3 bases not matched to a gene; V was cut back by 4 bases and J by 0 bases. The CDR3 sequence: CASSSRLAGGSGANVLTF. The CDR3 DNA reads as TGTGCCAGCAGCTCCCGACTAGCGGGGGGCTCTGGGGCCAACGTCCTGACTTTC.

This chain uses TRBV6-5 with TRBJ2-1, with a possible D match to TRBD1 (5 bases). Germline V CDR1 and CDR2: MNHEY, SVGAGI. The CDR3 consists of 16 residues. Deletions cut 0 bases from V and 1 base from J, with 10 bases between. CDR3 bases: TGTGCCAGCAGTTACTCAGGGGCGGTTTCCTACAATGAGCAGTTCTTC. Amino acid sequence: CASSYSGAVSYNEQFF.

In DNA form, the CDR3 reads TGTGCCAGCAGTTACGGCGGGGGGGCCCGCGAGCAGTACTTC. This translates into CASSYGGGAREQYF. V is TRBV6-5 and J is TRBJ2-7; 9 nucleotides agree with TRBD2. Germline CDR1 and CDR2: MNHEY and SVGAGI. Trimming took 2 bases from V and 6 from J; bases not matched to a gene: 5. The CDR3 sequence is 14 residues long.

The V call is TRBV28, the J call TRBJ1-2; D unresolved. CDR1 is MDHEN and CDR2 is SYDVKM in the germline V gene. The CDR3 runs 13 residues. The ends were cut back, 4 bases at V and 6 bases at J, with 12 bases in the middle. The CDR3 sequence is CASSSPIGNGYTF. CDR3 bases: TGTGCCAGCAGTTCGCCCATCGGGAATGGCTACACCTTC.

The genes are TRBV5-1 and TRBJ2-3, with 16 bases lining up with TRBD2. The junction had 10 bases not matched to a gene; V was cut back by 5 bases and J by 4 bases. CDR1 is SGHRS and CDR2 is YFSETQ in the germline V gene. This CDR3 is built from 18 residues. This CDR3 reads CASSFSAGLAGGADTQYF. DNA for the CDR3: TGCGCCAGCAGTTTTTCCGCGGGACTAGCGGGGGGGGCAGATACGCAGTATTTT.

The V and J genes are TRBV6-1 and TRBJ2-7; TRBD1 matches at 7 bases. This CDR3 contains 13 residues. The trim removed 4 bases at V and 6 bases at J, leaving 6 bases unmatched. From germline, CDR1 is MNHNS and CDR2 SASEGT. As DNA, the CDR3 is TGTGCCAGCAGTGTGGGACAGCTGAGCGAGCAGTACTTC. Translating it yields CASSVGQLSEQYF.

This chain joins TRBV5-1 and TRBJ2-1; possibly TRBD1 for D (5 bases). V dropped 1 base and J dropped 0 bases, with 11 bases sitting between them. This CDR3 is built from 16 residues. Germline loops: CDR1 SGHRS, CDR2 YFSETQ. The CDR3 here is CASSLPQVRSYNEQFF. CDR3 nucleotides: TGCGCCAGCAGCTTGCCACAGGTCCGCTCCTACAATGAGCAGTTCTTC.